This is a list of T cell receptor beta chains from one sample in a study of blood T cell repertoires in COVID-19. Profiling relied on immunoSEQ multiplex PCR, and the TCRdb table lists in-frame clones only, not all of them. The sample comprises under 500,000 clones, 70% to 90% of which are singletons, and 1.5% to 2% rests with the top ten. Sequenced material: PBMCs or T cells enriched from blood (not recorded which). Every receptor here comes from a woman younger than 35 with acute COVID-19. Both conserved end residues are part of each CDR3.

j_gene	v_gene	CDR3aa
TRBJ2-5	TRBV5-1	CASSLRGGIETQYF
TRBJ2-7	TRBV2	CASSTGTGSYEQYF
TRBJ1-6	TRBV25-1	CASRLGQDNSPLHF
TRBJ2-4	TRBV3-1/TRBV3-2	CASSQSILAKNIQYF
TRBJ1-1	TRBV3-1/TRBV3-2	CASSQRGQGRAFF
TRBJ2-7	TRBV6-5	CASQRADEQYF
TRBJ1-2	TRBV28	CASTTTGTTNHYGYTF
TRBJ1-4	TRBV11-2	CASTRKANLNEKLFF
TRBJ1-4	TRBV4-1	CASSQDAGVGNEKLFF
TRBJ2-5	TRBV3-1/TRBV3-2	CASSRMTTSGGPETQYF
TRBJ1-1	TRBV27	CASSRKTGWGLNTEAFF
TRBJ2-1	TRBV3-1/TRBV3-2	CASSLSPSSYNEQFF
TRBJ1-2	TRBV19	CASLDRANYGYTF
TRBJ2-1	TRBV10-1	CASSLGLAAWAEQFF
TRBJ2-2	TRBV7-2	CASDEGGELFF
TRBJ2-7	TRBV7-3	CASSLRGGSDEQYF
TRBJ2-5	TRBV7-2	CASRSVAGEWETQYF
TRBJ1-2	TRBV7-9	CASSLGRVGADGYTF
TRBJ2-1	TRBV20-1	CSAARQGEQFF
TRBJ1-4	TRBV25-1	CASSDDLGQNEKLFF
TRBJ2-7	TRBV4-1	CASSYRQDDEQYF
TRBJ1-5	TRBV7-9	CASSTGGNQPQHF
TRBJ2-2	TRBV7-9	CASAQGAGELFF
TRBJ1-5	TRBV24-1	CATRPRGGNQPQHF
TRBJ2-7	TRBV5-5	CASSLAQDSYEQYF
TRBJ2-1	TRBV14	CASSQDWWAGGQNNEQFF
TRBJ1-2	TRBV7-9	CASSLIQGGYTF
TRBJ1-4	TRBV25-1	CASTEGYEKLFF
TRBJ2-5	TRBV23-1	CASSQMGRAVETQYF
TRBJ2-7	TRBV3-1/TRBV3-2	CASSQGRQSIYEQYF
TRBJ1-2	TRBV11-2	CASKQAGRNYGYTF
TRBJ2-7	TRBV15	CATSSRTLADYSHEQYF
TRBJ2-1	TRBV11-3	CASSGRGNEQFF
TRBJ2-5	TRBV7-2	CASSPRDYRGGTQYF
TRBJ1-5	TRBV27	CASSLWGPGNQPQHF
TRBJ2-1	TRBV18	CASSPIQTSGNNEQFF
TRBJ1-1	TRBV3-1/TRBV3-2	CASSPSPDTEAFF
TRBJ1-5	TRBV5-6	CASSLGRPDNQPQHF
TRBJ1-1	TRBV19	CASSNMNTEAFF
TRBJ1-1	TRBV7-8	CASSQGQGKAFF
TRBJ1-6	TRBV28	CASSLGGVPLHF
TRBJ1-5	TRBV2	CASSLGQPQHF
TRBJ1-5	TRBV6-2/TRBV6-3	CASSKTGSSNQPQHF
TRBJ2-6	TRBV2	CASRQGTSGANVLTF
TRBJ1-2	TRBV29-1	CSVETAGPYGYTF
TRBJ1-2	TRBV11-2	CASSLGGLRYGYTF
TRBJ1-6	TRBV7-8	CASSPRQGGSPLHF
TRBJ1-6	TRBV6-5	CASKLYNSPLHF
TRBJ1-2	TRBV4-1	CASSQDAGNWYGYTF
TRBJ2-1	TRBV10-3	CAIRTSGTYNEQFF